These T cell receptor beta chains were read from a single sample in a study of shared clonotypes between healthy human individuals. Profiled with immunoSEQ multiplex PCR; TCRdb holds only in-frame clones, not every one. This table holds some 500,000 clones, approximately 95% found once. What was sequenced was naive CD4+ T cells sorted from blood. Receptor source: a woman aged 25 to 39 in good health. Both conserved end residues are part of each CDR3. The D gene is left open where the match is weak. Where a row states a size, it is once, few, many or the class of an expanded clone; other rows omit it.

CDR3aa: CASSSRGQEKPGELFF; CDR3nt: TGTGCCAGCAGTTCCCGGGGACAGGAGAAACCCGGGGAGCTGTTTTTT; v_gene: TRBV28; abundance: .; d_gene: TRBD1; j_gene: TRBJ2-2
CDR3aa: CASSEVPRDYSEQYF; CDR3nt: TGTGCCAGCAGTGAAGTCCCCCGGGACTACAGCGAGCAGTACTTC; v_gene: TRBV2; abundance: .; d_gene: TRBD2; j_gene: TRBJ2-7
CDR3aa: CASSQAVSSGRPRETQYF; CDR3nt: TGTGCCAGCAGCCAAGCCGTCTCTAGCGGGAGGCCTCGGGAGACCCAGTACTTC; v_gene: TRBV4-2; abundance: .; d_gene: TRBD2; j_gene: TRBJ2-5
CDR3aa: CASSNQLTETGELFF; CDR3nt: TGCGCCAGCAGCAATCAGTTGACGGAGACCGGGGAGCTGTTTTTT; v_gene: TRBV5-1; abundance: .; d_gene: .; j_gene: TRBJ2-2
CDR3aa: CASRGTGGVGYTF; CDR3nt: TGTGCCAGCAGGGGGACAGGGGGGGTTGGCTACACCTTC; v_gene: TRBV5-4; abundance: .; d_gene: TRBD1; j_gene: TRBJ1-2
CDR3aa: CATSRGFARPKTLSGANVLTF; CDR3nt: TGTGCCACCAGCAGAGGTTTTGCACGACCGAAAACCCTCTCTGGGGCCAACGTCCTGACTTTC; v_gene: TRBV15; abundance: .; d_gene: .; j_gene: TRBJ2-6
CDR3aa: CASSLGTSNTEAFF; CDR3nt: TGTGCCAGCAGCTTAGGGACATCGAACACTGAAGCTTTCTTT; v_gene: TRBV7-6; abundance: .; d_gene: .; j_gene: TRBJ1-1
CDR3aa: CASSPAGRGNYGYTF; CDR3nt: TGTGCCAGCAGCCCTGCGGGGAGGGGGAACTATGGCTACACCTTC; v_gene: TRBV5-5; abundance: once; d_gene: .; j_gene: TRBJ1-2
CDR3aa: CSLRPPRGIGNTIYF; CDR3nt: TGCAGCCTGAGACCTCCCCGAGGGATCGGAAACACCATATATTTT; v_gene: TRBV29-1; abundance: .; d_gene: .; j_gene: TRBJ1-3
CDR3aa: CASTIRGRGKTDTQYF; CDR3nt: TGTGCCAGCACCATTCGAGGCAGGGGAAAAACAGATACGCAGTATTTT; v_gene: TRBV28; abundance: .; d_gene: .; j_gene: TRBJ2-3
CDR3aa: CASSSGQPQHF; CDR3nt: TGTGCCAGCAGCTCCGGTCAGCCCCAGCATTTT; v_gene: TRBV28; abundance: once; d_gene: .; j_gene: TRBJ1-5
CDR3aa: CASSSLAGGSYNEQFF; CDR3nt: TGTGCCAGCAGTTCGTTAGCGGGAGGCTCTTACAATGAGCAGTTCTTC; v_gene: TRBV27; abundance: once; d_gene: TRBD2; j_gene: TRBJ2-1
CDR3aa: CALPGAYEQYF; CDR3nt: TGTGCCCTCCCGGGGGCTTACGAGCAGTACTTC; v_gene: TRBV27; abundance: .; d_gene: .; j_gene: TRBJ2-7
CDR3aa: CASSPTAGEQYF; CDR3nt: TGTGCCAGTAGTCCAACAGCGGGCGAGCAGTACTTC; v_gene: TRBV19; abundance: .; d_gene: .; j_gene: TRBJ2-7